The next 27 T cell receptor beta chains were all read from a single sample in a study of blood T cell repertoires in COVID-19. Profiling relied on immunoSEQ multiplex PCR, and the TCRdb table lists in-frame clones only, not all of them. The sample shows around 170,000 clones, 80% of them seen only once. The sample comprised PBMCs or T cells enriched from blood (not recorded which). These receptors were collected from a man between 60 and 70 years old who had been exposed to COVID-19.

The chain uses TRBV13 and TRBJ1-1, with a tentative D call TRBD1 (6 bases). This CDR3 region has 15 residues. Germline CDR1 PRHDT, CDR2 FYEKMQ (reference sequence). With 5 bases removed from V and 5 bases from J, the gap between germline ends came to 18 bases. The CDR3 loop is CASSHYPGQKTEAFF. The CDR3 bases are TGTGCCAGCAGCCACTATCCGGGACAAAAGACTGAAGCTTTCTTT.

This clone was recorded at least ten times. The V gene is TRBV11-2, the J gene TRBJ1-2; unclear D gene. The CDR3 runs 12 residues. CDR1 and CDR2 (germline): SGHAT, FQNNGV. V was cut by 5 bases and J by 0 bases, with 4 bases left in between. For the CDR3, the DNA is TGTGCCAGCAGCCGTACTAACTATGGCTACACCTTC. Amino acids: CASSRTNYGYTF.

The genes are TRBV6-2 or TRBV6-3 and TRBJ1-3; D call uncertain. This CDR3 spans 15 amino acids. Trimming took 5 bases from V and 2 from J, leaving 13 bases between them. Germline V CDR1 and CDR2: MNHEY, SVGEGT. CDR3 sequence (DNA): TGTGCCAGCAGTCAAACCCGCGGGACTGGAAACACCATATATTTT. Translation gives CASSQTRGTGNTIYF.

This clone was seen once. The J gene is TRBJ2-2, the V gene TRBV19; D might be TRBD1 (5 bases). V shed 3 bases and J shed 5 bases, with 16 bases lying between them. CDR3 size: 16 residues. Germline CDR1 LNHDA, CDR2 SQIVND (reference sequence). CDR3 coding DNA: TGTGCCAGTAGTATCATAGGCCAGGGCCGGACCGGGGAGCTGTTTTTT. Translation gives CASSIIGQGRTGELFF.

This rearrangement joins TRBV28 to TRBJ1-2; D ambiguous. CDR3 length: 12 residues. Between the trimmed V and J ends, which lost 2 bases and 7 bases, there was a span of 8 bases. The germline V gene encodes CDR1 MDHEN and CDR2 SYDVKM. The CDR3 DNA sequence: TGTGCCAGCAGTTTAAGCATCTCTGGCTACACCTTC. Translation gives CASSLSISGYTF.

With regard to this clone: Other DNA sequences in this sample translate to the same CDR3. The J gene is TRBJ1-5, the V gene TRBV7-9, with D hard to call. The CDR3 covers 14 residues. The V end was cut by 3 bases, the J end by 2 bases, with 8 bases between. Germline CDR1 and CDR2: SEHNR and FQNEAQ (reference sequence). The CDR3 reads CASSLEGRNQPQHF. CDR3 sequence (DNA): TGTGCCAGCAGCTTGGAGGGCCGCAATCAGCCCCAGCATTTT.

The CDR3 DNA reads as TGTGCCAGTAGTGGAACCGGGACAGGGTTTGCCTACGAGCAGTACTTC. Protein: CASSGTGTGFAYEQYF. The chain employs TRBV19 and TRBJ2-7; 9 nucleotides align to TRBD1. The CDR3 spans 16 residues. Unmatched junction bases numbered 10, after V lost 5 bases and J lost 2 bases. Germline V gene data show CDR1 as LNHDA and CDR2 as SQIVND (reference sequence). The variable domain in full, completed from reference TRBV19 and TRBJ2-7, reads DGGITQSPKYLFRKEGQNVTLSCEQNLNHDAMYWYRQDPGQGLRLIYYSQIVNDFQKGDIAEGYSVSREKKESFPLTVTSAQKNPTAFYLCASSGTGTGFAYEQYFGPGTRLTVT.

This rearrangement joins TRBV10-2 to TRBJ2-1, with D possibly TRBD2 on 5 matching bases. V gave up 4 bases and J gave up 7 bases, with 8 bases separating them. This CDR3 is built from 12 residues. CDR1 is WSHSY and CDR2 is SAAADI in the germline V gene. Here the CDR3 reads CASSAEGNEQFF. CDR3 sequence (DNA): TGCGCCAGCAGTGCTGAGGGAAATGAGCAGTTCTTC.

This clone has just a few counts. The CDR3 bases are TGTGCCAGCAGTTACTACCCGGGAGGCAACTATGGCTACACCTTC. Its translation is CASSYYPGGNYGYTF. The V and J genes are TRBV6-2 or TRBV6-3 and TRBJ1-2; D ambiguous. The CDR3 is 15 amino acids. Trimming left V 1 base short and J 2 bases short, with 11 bases between. The V gene's germline CDR1 is MNHEY and CDR2 SVGEGT.

This clone was recorded only once. The chain has TRBV5-1 and TRBJ2-1; maybe TRBD2 (6 bases). The CDR3 consists of 21 residues. The V gene's germline CDR1 is SGHRS and CDR2 YFSETQ. V was trimmed by 4 bases and J by 7 bases, leaving 36 bases between them. CDR3 amino acids: CASSQGGASTGVAALLNEQFF. CDR3 in DNA: TGCGCCAGCAGCCAGGGCGGGGCGTCAACCGGTGTAGCGGCGCTTCTTAATGAGCAGTTCTTC.

This sequence joins TRBV30 and TRBJ1-2; D is unresolved. Germline lookup yields CDR1 GTSNPN and CDR2 SVGIG (reference sequence). V dropped 0 bases and J dropped 7 bases, with 12 bases sitting between them. The CDR3 totals 13 residues. CDR3: CAWSVLAGGGYTF. The CDR3 DNA is TGTGCCTGGAGTGTTTTGGCAGGTGGTGGCTACACCTTC. The variable domain in full, with the rest retrieved from reference TRBV30 and TRBJ1-2, is SQTIHQWPATLVQPVGSPLSLECTVEGTSNPNLYWYRQAAGRGLQLLFYSVGIGQISSEVPQNLSASRPQDRQFILSSKKLLLSDSGFYLCAWSVLAGGGYTFGSGTRLTVV.

This clone occurred once. V and J are TRBV19 and TRBJ1-2; 9 nucleotides align to TRBD1. Germline CDR1 reads LNHDA; CDR2 reads SQIVND (reference sequence). The CDR3 has 18 residues. The ends lost 5 bases at V and 1 base at J; junction bases unmatched: 14. CDR3 in DNA: TGTGCCAGTAGTTCCGGGACAGGGCTCCAAGTGGGTAACTATGGCTACACCTTC. Amino acid sequence: CASSSGTGLQVGNYGYTF.

This chain joins TRBV7-2 and TRBJ1-5; 7 bases agree with TRBD1. The germline gives CDR1 SGHTA, CDR2 FQGNSA. V lost 1 base and J lost 5; bases outside the gene matches: 5. CDR3 length equals 15 residues. For the CDR3, the DNA is TGTGCCAGCAGCTTAGGACAGGGATTCGATCAGCCCCAGCATTTT. Translation gives CASSLGQGFDQPQHF.

The rearrangement uses TRBV7-8 and TRBJ1-1; 7 positions agree with TRBD1. The V segment lost 5 bases and the J segment 0 bases; nucleotides outside the gene matches: 3. The CDR3 extends over 14 amino acids. CDR1 and CDR2 from the germline V gene are SGHVS and FQNEAQ. The CDR3 coding sequence is TGTGCCAGCAGCCGGGGACAGTTGAACACTGAAGCTTTCTTT. It translates to CASSRGQLNTEAFF. The variable domain in full, with the rest retrieved from reference TRBV7-8 and TRBJ1-1, is GAGVSQSPRYKVAKRGQDVALRCDPISGHVSLFWYQQALGQGPEFLTYFQNEAQLDKSGLPSDRFFAERPEGSVSTLKIQRTQQEDSAVYLCASSRGQLNTEAFFGQGTRLTVV.

The chain couples TRBV14 to TRBJ2-3; D uncertain. This CDR3 comprises 13 residues. V dropped 1 base and J dropped 10 bases, with 12 bases sitting between them. CDR1 SGHDN and CDR2 FVKESK come from the germline V gene. The CDR3 DNA follows: TGTGCCAGCAGCCAAGGGAGTCCCTCGCCGCAGTATTTT. Translation: CASSQGSPSPQYF.

This clone was detected only a few times. The J gene is TRBJ2-1, the V gene TRBV3-1 (or the pseudogene TRBV3-2), with 10 bases lining up with TRBD2. The CDR3 extends over 15 amino acids. V lost 3 bases, J lost 10 bases, and 9 bases stayed unmatched. The germline V gene has CDR1 LGHDT and CDR2 YNNKEL (reference sequence). Written as DNA, the CDR3 is TGTGCCAGCAGCCATCCTGGACTAGCGGCCGGGGAGCAGTTCTTC. Encoded protein: CASSHPGLAAGEQFF.

About this clone: Other DNA sequences within the sample encode an identical CDR3. The chain joins TRBV11-3 to TRBJ2-7; the D gene is possibly TRBD1 (6 bases). The CDR3 runs to 11 residues. V dropped 5 bases and J dropped 6 bases, with 8 bases sitting between them. The germline V gene has CDR1 SGHNT and CDR2 YENEEA. The CDR3 reads CASSLRGEQYF. The DNA of the CDR3 is TGTGCCAGCAGCCTCAGGGGCGAGCAGTACTTC.

CDR3 bases: TGTGCCAGCAGTAAAATAACCCCGGGGGGCTATGGCTACACCTTC. Amino acid sequence: CASSKITPGGYGYTF. The chain couples TRBV28 to TRBJ1-2; weak D call: TRBD1 (5 bases). This CDR3 contains 15 residues. With 5 bases removed from V and 4 bases from J, the gap between germline ends came to 17 bases. Germline-derived CDR1 and CDR2 are MDHEN and SYDVKM.

This clone was observed a single time. The V and J genes are TRBV2 and TRBJ2-5, with 8 bases aligning to TRBD1. The CDR3 is 17 residues long. V shed 4 bases and J 5 bases; nucleotides not matched to a gene: 15. CDR1 and CDR2 (germline): SNHLY, FYNNEI. This chain's CDR3 is CASSGAYLQGVRETQYF. CDR3 DNA: TGTGCCAGCAGTGGAGCTTACCTACAGGGGGTTCGGGAGACCCAGTACTTC.

CDR3 loop: CASSVTSGYTDTQYF. CDR3 nucleotide sequence: TGTGCCAGCAGCGTAACTAGCGGGTACACAGATACGCAGTATTTT. The rearrangement uses TRBV9 and TRBJ2-3, with 9 bases aligning to TRBD2. V shed 1 base, J shed 2 bases, and the junction held 2 bases outside the gene matches. The CDR3 is made up of 15 amino acids. The germline V gene has CDR1 SGDLS and CDR2 YYNGEE.

DNA for the CDR3: TGCGCCAGCAGCCAAGATAGGCAGGGGGCGAACGGGGCCAACGTCCTGACTTTC. Residues: CASSQDRQGANGANVLTF. The chain employs TRBV4-1 and TRBJ2-6; the match to TRBD1 covers 8 bases. This CDR3 has 18 amino acids. V trimming: 0 bases; J trimming: 4 bases; junction bases outside the gene matches: 8. The V gene's germline CDR1 is MGHRA and CDR2 YSYEKL.

The chain carries TRBV7-2 and TRBJ2-3, with D perhaps TRBD1 (6 bases). This CDR3 has 14 residues. V lost 2 bases to trimming and J lost 5 bases, with 11 bases between them. Germline loops: CDR1 SGHTA, CDR2 FQGNSA. For the CDR3, the DNA is TGTGCCAGCAGCTTATTAGGGGGTGGAGATACGCAGTATTTT. Its translation: CASSLLGGGDTQYF.

The gene calls are TRBV12-3 or TRBV12-4 and TRBJ2-7; D is unclear. This CDR3 has 12 residues. V was pared by 6 bases and J by 6 bases, with 12 bases between. The CDR3 here is CASSLVVGEQYF. In DNA, the CDR3 is TGTGCCAGCAGCTTGGTGGTCGGCGAGCAGTACTTC.

J is TRBJ2-2 and V is TRBV12-2; no DNA check was done on the table's D call, TRBD1. TRBV12-2 is noted as a pseudogene. The CDR3 totals 14 residues. The CDR3 DNA reads TGTGCAAGTCGCTTAGACCAGGGCCCCGGGGAGCTGTTTTTT. It is translated as CASRLDQGPGELFF.

The rearrangement uses TRBV6-6 and TRBJ1-2; maybe TRBD1 (6 bases). The CDR3 is made up of 17 amino acids. CDR1 and CDR2 (germline): MNHNY, SVGAGI (reference sequence). Trimming took off 5 bases at V and 4 bases at J, with 23 bases between the two ends. CDR3 sequence reads: CASSPARGAIYFYGYTF. In nucleotides, the CDR3 is TGTGCCAGCAGTCCCGCTCGGGGGGCGATTTATTTCTATGGCTACACCTTC.

The rearrangement uses TRBV7-2 and TRBJ2-1; 7 nucleotides agree with TRBD2. Per the germline V gene, CDR1 is SGHTA and CDR2 is FQGNSA. This CDR3 has 15 residues. J lost 9 bases, V lost 0 bases, and 8 bases had no gene match. The DNA of the CDR3 is TGTGCCAGCAGCTTAGCGGGAGGGCTGAGGTTTGAGCAGTTCTTC. Translation: CASSLAGGLRFEQFF.

Regarding this clone: A junction boundary mismatches the germline segment, possibly from a read error. Other nucleotide sequences from this sample produce the same CDR3. This rearrangement joins TRBV7-2 to TRBJ2-2; TRBD1 is a possible D gene (6 bases). The V gene's germline CDR1 is SGHTA and CDR2 FQGNSA. The CDR3 sequence is 16 residues long. Here the CDR3 reads CASSLLGTTLFGELFF. DNA for the CDR3: TGTGCCAGCAGCTTACTCGGGACAACTCTATTCGGGGAGTTGTTTTTT.